Presented here are 20 T cell receptor beta chains from one specimen sequenced in a study of T cells in lung cancer brain metastases (dated by TCRdb to 2017 to 2018). Library preparation employed the immunoSEQ multiplex PCR assay. TCRdb took over this immuneACCESS table, retaining in-frame rearrangements with V and J assigned. Such tables are incomplete; in checked studies, under half of the missing clones stem from an unresolved V gene, and the remainder is unexplained. Within this sample are fewer than 6,000 clones, with roughly 84% of them counted one time only. In total, the top ten clones hold roughly 3% of the sample. The sequenced sample consisted of tumor tissue from the primary lung tumor. This specimen's cell subset or site label, interpreted: primary lung cancer lesion. The receptors originated from a woman aged 45-60 years with non-small cell lung cancer.

The V call is TRBV29-1, the J call TRBJ2-1; no clear D gene. The germline V and J ends were trimmed by 7 bases and 6 bases, with 13 bases remaining between them. From germline, CDR1 is SQVTM and CDR2 ANQGSEA. This CDR3 has 12 amino acids. CDR3 in amino acids: CSDLGFSNEQFF. The CDR3 DNA follows: TGCAGCGACTTAGGGTTTTCCAATGAGCAGTTCTTC.

V usage is TRBV2 and J usage is TRBJ2-3; D is possibly TRBD1 or TRBD2 (5 bases each). The CDR3 loop spans 15 amino acids. The germline gives CDR1 SNHLY, CDR2 FYNNEI. V was shortened by 4 bases and J by 2 bases, with 13 bases between the two germline ends. The DNA for the CDR3 is TGTGCCAGCAGTGGGGATGGGACGGCCACAGATACGCAGTATTTT. Its translation: CASSGDGTATDTQYF.

The chain is built from TRBV19 and TRBJ1-5; TRBD1 aligns across 8 bases. Germline lookup yields CDR1 LNHDA and CDR2 SQIVND (reference sequence). The junction had 20 bases not matched to a gene; V was cut back by 7 bases and J by 0 bases. CDR3 size: 20 residues. The chain's CDR3 is CASKGGTGPSGPHSNQPQHF. CDR3 bases: TGTGCCAGTAAAGGGGGGACAGGCCCTAGCGGCCCCCATAGCAATCAGCCCCAGCATTTT. The full variable domain, rest sourced from reference TRBV19 and TRBJ1-5, is DGGITQSPKYLFRKEGQNVTLSCEQNLNHDAMYWYRQDPGQGLRLIYYSQIVNDFQKGDIAEGYSVSREKKESFPLTVTSAQKNPTAFYLCASKGGTGPSGPHSNQPQHFGDGTRLSIL.

V usage is TRBV10-2 and J usage is TRBJ1-3; D is uncertain. CDR3 size: 13 residues. V gave up 4 bases and J gave up 2 bases, with 6 bases separating them. In germline, CDR1 is WSHSY, CDR2 SAAADI. The CDR3 coding sequence is TGCGCCAGCAGTGTAAACCCTGGAAACACCATATATTTT. Translation gives CASSVNPGNTIYF.

The chain is built from TRBV18 and TRBJ1-5, with a tentative D call TRBD1 (6 bases). Trimming pared 5 bases from V and 4 bases from J, leaving 18 bases between. The CDR3 is 16 residues long. Germline V lookup: CDR1 KGHSH, CDR2 LQKENI. The CDR3 DNA reads as TGTGCCAGCTCATCACAGGGAAGCTATACGAATCAGCCCCAGCATTTT. Encoded protein: CASSSQGSYTNQPQHF.

V usage is TRBV7-8 and J usage is TRBJ2-1; D unclear. Trimming took 6 bases from V and 4 from J, leaving 19 bases between them. Germline V gene lookup returns CDR1 SGHVS and CDR2 FQNEAQ. The CDR3 loop spans 16 amino acids. CDR3 region: CASSPPWDLGYNEQFF. CDR3 nucleotides: TGTGCCAGCAGTCCCCCATGGGATCTCGGTTACAATGAGCAGTTCTTC.

This clone was recorded once. This chain joins TRBV27 and TRBJ2-5, with 8 bases identical to TRBD2. V gave up 5 bases and J gave up 4 bases; unmatched junction bases: 12. Germline CDR1 reads MNHEY; CDR2 reads SMNVEV (reference sequence). This CDR3 region has 16 residues. CDR3 amino acids: CASSTGLALWRETQYF. CDR3 DNA: TGTGCCAGCAGTACCGGACTAGCTTTATGGCGAGAGACCCAGTACTTC.

This sequence joins TRBV28 and TRBJ2-7; a weak D match, TRBD1 (6 bases). V was shortened by 5 bases and J by 5 bases, with 10 bases between the two germline ends. The CDR3 is 12 residues long. Germline V gene lookup returns CDR1 MDHEN and CDR2 SYDVKM. CDR3 protein: CASSQKGDEQYF. CDR3 DNA sequence: TGTGCCAGCAGTCAGAAGGGGGACGAGCAGTACTTC.

The V and J genes are TRBV30 and TRBJ1-1; D uncertain. V gave up 3 bases and J gave up 0 bases, with 5 bases separating them. CDR1 and CDR2 (germline): GTSNPN, SVGIG (reference sequence). The CDR3 consists of 12 residues. The CDR3 DNA follows: TGTGCCTGGAGGGGGATGAACACTGAAGCTTTCTTT. Translating gives CAWRGMNTEAFF.

This chain links TRBV7-3 with TRBJ2-5; tentatively, D is TRBD2 (7 bases). From germline, CDR1 is SGHTA and CDR2 FQGTGA. The CDR3 contains 11 residues. CDR3 residues: CPRGGQETQYF. CDR3 DNA: TGTCCAAGGGGGGGCCAAGAGACCCAGTACTTC.

The chain recombines TRBV2 with TRBJ2-3, with 7 bases aligning to TRBD1. This CDR3 spans 15 amino acids. After removal of 7 bases from V and 4 bases from J, the junction contained 11 bases not matched to a gene. CDR1 and CDR2 (germline): SNHLY, FYNNEI. CDR3 nucleotide sequence: TGTGCCAGCAAAACAGGGGTATTAGGAGCAGATACGCAGTATTTT. The encoded protein is CASKTGVLGADTQYF. The full variable domain, in which reference TRBV2 and TRBJ2-3 provide the parts outside the CDR3, is EPEVTQTPSHQVTQMGQEVILRCVPISNHLYFYWYRQILGQKVEFLVSFYNNEISEKSEIFDDQFSVERPDGSNFTLKIRSTKLEDSAMYFCASKTGVLGADTQYFGPGTRLTVL.

V is TRBV4-1 and J is TRBJ2-7; 7 bases map to TRBD1. The V gene end was trimmed by 9 bases and the J gene end by 1 base; junction bases not matched to a gene: 6. The CDR3 consists of 13 residues. The V gene's germline CDR1 is MGHRA and CDR2 YSYEKL. The CDR3 region is CASATGSSYEQYF. The CDR3 DNA reads as TGCGCCAGTGCGACAGGGTCATCCTACGAGCAGTACTTC.

The chain couples TRBV5-5 to TRBJ1-4; no clear D. The length of the CDR3 is 14 residues. Trimming shortened V by 1 base and J by 12 bases, and 16 bases separated the two germline ends. Germline-derived CDR1 and CDR2 are SGHKS and YYEKEE (reference sequence). The CDR3 loop reads CASSLSGNVGELFF. DNA of the CDR3: TGTGCCAGCAGCTTGTCCGGGAACGTAGGAGAACTGTTTTTT.

The chain combines TRBV7-6 with TRBJ1-1; 9 bases map to TRBD1. This CDR3 is built from 16 residues. Trimming removed 4 bases from V and 1 base from J; junction bases left unmatched: 7. Germline V CDR1 and CDR2: SGHVS, FNYEAQ. CDR3 protein: CASSSRQGVGNTEAFF. As DNA, the CDR3 is TGTGCCAGCAGCTCGAGACAGGGGGTTGGGAACACTGAAGCTTTCTTT.

This chain links TRBV9 with TRBJ2-5; no clear D. This CDR3 region has 17 residues. Germline V CDR1 and CDR2: SGDLS, YYNGEE. V was pared by 0 bases and J by 0 bases, with 15 bases between. The CDR3 sequence: CASSVDWGFSDQETQYF. CDR3 bases: TGTGCCAGCAGCGTAGACTGGGGTTTTTCGGACCAAGAGACCCAGTACTTC.

V usage is TRBV5-1 and J usage is TRBJ2-5; 8 bases match TRBD1. CDR3 size: 15 residues. The V and J ends lost 3 bases and 4 bases, in that order; junction bases with no gene match: 8. Germline V lookup: CDR1 SGHRS, CDR2 YFSETQ. CDR3 coding DNA: TGCGCCAGCAGCTCGAGACAGGGGTTGGGAGAGACCCAGTACTTC. Amino acids: CASSSRQGLGETQYF.

This clone was detected only a few times. This chain connects TRBV4-1 to TRBJ1-1; no reliable D call. The V gene's germline CDR1 is MGHRA and CDR2 YSYEKL. Trimming removed 4 bases from V and 0 bases from J, with 9 bases in between. This CDR3 has 14 residues. CDR3 nucleotides: TGCGCCAGCAGCCCCCCGAGAATGAACACTGAAGCTTTCTTT. Encoded protein: CASSPPRMNTEAFF.

The chain employs TRBV6-5 and TRBJ2-2; possibly TRBD1 or TRBD2 for D (5 bases each). This CDR3 has 15 residues. The germline V and J ends were trimmed by 2 bases and 0 bases, with 7 bases remaining between them. The germline V gene encodes CDR1 MNHEY and CDR2 SVGAGI. CDR3 nucleotides: TGTGCCAGCAGTTACCGGGGCTCGAACACCGGGGAGCTGTTTTTT. It encodes CASSYRGSNTGELFF.

This chain uses TRBV6-6 with TRBJ1-2; 10 bases fit TRBD1. The CDR3 is 13 amino acids. With V trimmed by 4 bases and J by 8 bases, 4 bases remained unmatched. Germline loops: CDR1 MNHNY, CDR2 SVGAGI (reference sequence). The CDR3 region has the DNA TGTGCCAGCAGTTCTGGGACAGGGGCCGGCTACACCTTC. Residues: CASSSGTGAGYTF.

The table lists this clone with a few counts. The chain couples TRBV2 to TRBJ1-6; D might be TRBD1 (6 bases). Trimming took off 8 bases at V and 9 bases at J, with 17 bases between the two ends. The CDR3 contains 14 residues. Looked up from germline, CDR1 is SNHLY and CDR2 is FYNNEI. CDR3 protein: CASRGGEISSPLHF. The DNA of the CDR3 is TGTGCCAGCCGCGGGGGCGAAATTAGTTCACCCCTCCACTTT.